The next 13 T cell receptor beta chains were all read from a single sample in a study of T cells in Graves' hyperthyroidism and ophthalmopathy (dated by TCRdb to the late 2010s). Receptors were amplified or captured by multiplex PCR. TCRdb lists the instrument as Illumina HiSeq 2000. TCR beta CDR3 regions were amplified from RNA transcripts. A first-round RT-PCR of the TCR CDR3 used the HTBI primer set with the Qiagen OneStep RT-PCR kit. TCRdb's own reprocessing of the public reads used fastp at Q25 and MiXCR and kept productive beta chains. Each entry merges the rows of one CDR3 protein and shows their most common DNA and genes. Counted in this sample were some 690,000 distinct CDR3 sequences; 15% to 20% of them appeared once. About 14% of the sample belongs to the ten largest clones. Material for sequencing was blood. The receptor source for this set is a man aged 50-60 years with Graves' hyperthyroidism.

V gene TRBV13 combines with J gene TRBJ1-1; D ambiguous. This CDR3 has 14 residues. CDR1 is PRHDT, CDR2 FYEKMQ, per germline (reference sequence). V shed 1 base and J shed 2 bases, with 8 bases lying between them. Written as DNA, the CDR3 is TGTGCCAGCAGCTTAGAGGTCAGCAACACTGAAGCTTTCTTT. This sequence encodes CASSLEVSNTEAFF.

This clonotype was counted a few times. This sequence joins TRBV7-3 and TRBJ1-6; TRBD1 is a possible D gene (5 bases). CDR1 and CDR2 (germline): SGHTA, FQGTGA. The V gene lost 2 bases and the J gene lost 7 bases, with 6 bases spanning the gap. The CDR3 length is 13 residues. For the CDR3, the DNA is TGTGCCAGCAGCTTAGGACAAAATTCACCCCTCCACTTT. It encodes CASSLGQNSPLHF.

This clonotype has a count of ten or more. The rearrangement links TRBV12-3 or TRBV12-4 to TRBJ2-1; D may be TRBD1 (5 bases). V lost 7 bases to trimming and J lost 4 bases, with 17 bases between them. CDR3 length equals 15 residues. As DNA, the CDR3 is TGTGCCAGCACCCTGGGGTCAGGGTATTACAATGAGCAGTTCTTC. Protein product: CASTLGSGYYNEQFF.

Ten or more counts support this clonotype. The CDR3 sequence: CAIGQGLVGTDTQYF. The CDR3 DNA sequence: TGTGCCATCGGCCAGGGACTAGTGGGAACAGATACGCAGTATTTT. The chain is built from TRBV10-3 and TRBJ2-3; 8 nucleotides line up with TRBD2. This CDR3 contains 15 residues. Germline-derived CDR1 and CDR2 are ENHRY and SYGVKD. V lost 8 bases and J lost 3; bases outside the gene matches: 10.

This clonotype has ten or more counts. The CDR3 here is CASSLPLGLTYEQYF. The CDR3 region has the DNA TGTGCCAGCAGTTTACCCTTAGGACTTACCTACGAGCAGTACTTC. The V and J genes are TRBV28 and TRBJ2-7; a possible D gene is TRBD2 (5 bases). Per germline, CDR1 MDHEN and CDR2 SYDVKM. The CDR3 has 15 amino acids. The germline V and J ends were trimmed by 2 bases and 2 bases, with 13 bases remaining between them.

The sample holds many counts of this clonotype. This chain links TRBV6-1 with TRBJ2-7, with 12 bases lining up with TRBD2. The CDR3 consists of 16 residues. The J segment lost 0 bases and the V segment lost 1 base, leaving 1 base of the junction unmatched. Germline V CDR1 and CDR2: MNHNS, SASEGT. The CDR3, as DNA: TGTGCCAGCAGTGAAGGGACTAGCGGGAACTCCTACGAGCAGTACTTC. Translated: CASSEGTSGNSYEQYF.

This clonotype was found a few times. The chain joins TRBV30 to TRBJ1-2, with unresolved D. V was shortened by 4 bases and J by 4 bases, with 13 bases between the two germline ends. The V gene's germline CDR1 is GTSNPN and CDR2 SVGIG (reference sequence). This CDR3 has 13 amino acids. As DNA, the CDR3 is TGTGCCTGGAAGGTGGGGAACGCCTATGGCTACACCTTC. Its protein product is CAWKVGNAYGYTF.

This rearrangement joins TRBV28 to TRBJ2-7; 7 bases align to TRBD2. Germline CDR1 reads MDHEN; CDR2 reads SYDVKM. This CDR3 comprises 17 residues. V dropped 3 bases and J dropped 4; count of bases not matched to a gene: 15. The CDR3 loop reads CASSFLGGGRNRYEQYF. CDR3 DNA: TGTGCCAGCAGTTTTCTCGGCGGGGGTCGAAACAGATACGAGCAGTACTTC. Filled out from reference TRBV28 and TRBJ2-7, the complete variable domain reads DVKVTQSSRYLVKRTGEKVFLECVQDMDHENMFWYRQDPGLGLRLIYFSYDVKMKEKGDIPEGYSVSREKKERFSLILESASTNQTSMYLCASSFLGGGRNRYEQYFGPGTRLTVT.

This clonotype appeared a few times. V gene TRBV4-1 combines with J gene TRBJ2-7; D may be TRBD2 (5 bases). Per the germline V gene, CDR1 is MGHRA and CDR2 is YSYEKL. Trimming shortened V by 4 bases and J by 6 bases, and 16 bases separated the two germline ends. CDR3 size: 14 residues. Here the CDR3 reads CASSPTEVVSEQYF. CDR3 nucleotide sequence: TGCGCCAGCAGCCCCACGGAGGTCGTCTCCGAGCAGTACTTC.

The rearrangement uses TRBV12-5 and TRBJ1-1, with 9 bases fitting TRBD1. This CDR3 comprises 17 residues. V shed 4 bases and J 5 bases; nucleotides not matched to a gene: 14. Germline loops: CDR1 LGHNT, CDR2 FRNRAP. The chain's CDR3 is CASGYGTGTSLGTEAFF. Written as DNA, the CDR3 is TGTGCTAGTGGTTACGGGACAGGGACGTCCCTAGGGACTGAAGCTTTCTTT.

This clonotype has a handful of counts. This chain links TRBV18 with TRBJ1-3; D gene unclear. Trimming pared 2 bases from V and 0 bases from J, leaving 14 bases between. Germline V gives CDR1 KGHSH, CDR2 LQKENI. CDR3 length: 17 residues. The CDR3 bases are TGTGCCAGCTCACCAACAATCCCGGCCTCCTCTGGAAACACCATATATTTT. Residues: CASSPTIPASSGNTIYF.

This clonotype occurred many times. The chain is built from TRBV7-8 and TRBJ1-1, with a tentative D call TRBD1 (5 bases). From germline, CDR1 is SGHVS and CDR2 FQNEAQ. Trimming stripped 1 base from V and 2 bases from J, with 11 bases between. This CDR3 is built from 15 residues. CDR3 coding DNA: TGTGCCAGCAGCTTAGGACAGATACTCAACACTGAAGCTTTCTTT. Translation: CASSLGQILNTEAFF.

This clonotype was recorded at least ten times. CDR3 residues: CASSVASGSFSYNEQFF. Written as DNA, the CDR3 is TGTGCCAGCAGCGTAGCCAGCGGGAGTTTCTCCTACAATGAGCAGTTCTTC. The chain couples TRBV9 to TRBJ2-1, with TRBD2 matching over 8 bases. The CDR3 loop spans 17 amino acids. The trim removed 0 bases at V and 0 bases at J, leaving 5 bases unmatched. Germline V gene lookup returns CDR1 SGDLS and CDR2 YYNGEE. Full variable domain (outside the CDR3, taken from reference TRBV9 and TRBJ2-1): DSGVTQTPKHLITATGQRVTLRCSPRSGDLSVYWYQQSLDQGLQFLIQYYNGEERAKGNILERFSAQQFPDLHSELNLSSLELGDSALYFCASSVASGSFSYNEQFFGPGTRLTVL.